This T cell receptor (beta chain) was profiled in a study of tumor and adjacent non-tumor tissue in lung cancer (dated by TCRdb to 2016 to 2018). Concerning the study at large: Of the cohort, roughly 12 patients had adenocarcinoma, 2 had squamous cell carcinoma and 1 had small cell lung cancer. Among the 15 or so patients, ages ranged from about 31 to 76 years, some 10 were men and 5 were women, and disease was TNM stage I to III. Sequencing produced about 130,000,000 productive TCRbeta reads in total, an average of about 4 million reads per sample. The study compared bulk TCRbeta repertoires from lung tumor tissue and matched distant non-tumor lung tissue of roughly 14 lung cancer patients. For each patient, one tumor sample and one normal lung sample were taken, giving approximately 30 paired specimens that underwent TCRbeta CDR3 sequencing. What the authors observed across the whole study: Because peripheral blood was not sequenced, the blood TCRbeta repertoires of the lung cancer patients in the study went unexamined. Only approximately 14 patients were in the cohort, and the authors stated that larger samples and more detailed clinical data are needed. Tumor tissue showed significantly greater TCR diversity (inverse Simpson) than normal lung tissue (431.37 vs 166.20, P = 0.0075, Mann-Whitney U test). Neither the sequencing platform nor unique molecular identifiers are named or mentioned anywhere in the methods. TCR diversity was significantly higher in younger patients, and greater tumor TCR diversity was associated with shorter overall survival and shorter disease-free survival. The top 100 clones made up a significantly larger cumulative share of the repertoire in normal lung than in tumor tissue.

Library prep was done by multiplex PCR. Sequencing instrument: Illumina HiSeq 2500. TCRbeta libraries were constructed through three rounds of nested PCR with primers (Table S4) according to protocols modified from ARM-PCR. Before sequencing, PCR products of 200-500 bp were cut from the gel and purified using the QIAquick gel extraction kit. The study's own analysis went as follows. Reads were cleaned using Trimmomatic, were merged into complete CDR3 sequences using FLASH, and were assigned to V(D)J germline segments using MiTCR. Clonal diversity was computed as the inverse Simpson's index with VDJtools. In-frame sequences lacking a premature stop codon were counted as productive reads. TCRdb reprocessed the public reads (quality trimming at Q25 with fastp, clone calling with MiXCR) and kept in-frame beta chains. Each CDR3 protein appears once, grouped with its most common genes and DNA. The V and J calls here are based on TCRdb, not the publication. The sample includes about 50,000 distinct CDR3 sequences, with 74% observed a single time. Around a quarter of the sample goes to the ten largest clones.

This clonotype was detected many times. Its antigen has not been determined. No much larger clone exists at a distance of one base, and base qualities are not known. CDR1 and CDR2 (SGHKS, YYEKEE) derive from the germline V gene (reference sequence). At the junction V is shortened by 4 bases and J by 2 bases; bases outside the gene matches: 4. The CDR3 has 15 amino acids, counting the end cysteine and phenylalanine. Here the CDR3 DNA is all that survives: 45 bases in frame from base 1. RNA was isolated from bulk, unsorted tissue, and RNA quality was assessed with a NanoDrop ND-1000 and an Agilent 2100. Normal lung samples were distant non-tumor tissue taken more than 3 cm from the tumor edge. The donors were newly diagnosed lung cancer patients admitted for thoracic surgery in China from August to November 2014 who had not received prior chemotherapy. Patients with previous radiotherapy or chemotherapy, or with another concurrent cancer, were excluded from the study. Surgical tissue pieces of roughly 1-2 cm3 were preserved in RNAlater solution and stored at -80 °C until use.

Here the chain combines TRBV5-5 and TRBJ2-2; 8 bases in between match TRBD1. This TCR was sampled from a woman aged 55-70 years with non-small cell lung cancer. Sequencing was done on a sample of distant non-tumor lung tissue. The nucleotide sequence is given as TGTGCCAGCAGCGTGGGACAGGTTAACACCGGGGAGCTGTTTTTT. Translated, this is CASSVGQVNTGELFF.